This T cell receptor beta chain was captured by sequencing in a study of monozygotic twins with inflammatory bowel disease. Following a re-call of the 5' RACE reads, TCRdb has one entry per CDR3 protein and lacks DNA. The repertoire table contains 210,000 or so distinct CDR3 sequences. Germline-derived CDR1 and CDR2 are DFQATT and SNEGSKA (reference sequence). The CDR3 is 13 amino acids. The specimen sequenced was blood. The V gene is TRBV20-1, the J gene TRBJ2-3. The receptor comes from a human donor with ulcerative colitis or Crohn's disease, or a healthy co-twin of an affected twin (not recorded which). The CDR3 sequence: CSARDSGTDTKYF.